This T cell receptor (beta chain) was documented in a study of response to subunit inactivated influenza vaccine. Study-wide points: The authors proposed limited new T cell recruitment per seasonal influenza vaccination.

One entry per CDR3 protein results from TCRdb running MiXCR on the RT-PCR reads. The sample holds 400,000 to 550,000 distinct CDR3 sequences, 25% seen once. About this clonotype: Its antigen is unknown.

Germline-derived CDR1 and CDR2 are DFQATT and SNEGSKA (reference sequence). The germline V and J ends were trimmed by 3 bases and 4 bases, with 16 bases remaining between them. This CDR3 contains 14 residues. V is TRBV20-1 and J is TRBJ2-7; D is perhaps TRBD1 or TRBD2 (6 bases each). The clonotype comes from a man between 45 and 60 years old who received an inactivated influenza vaccine. Here the sequenced sample was CD4+ T cells sorted from PBMCs, taken approximately 5 days after vaccination. The CDR3 bases are TGCAGTGCTAGGGGCTGGGGGGCTAGGTACGAGCAGTACTTC. This translates into CSARGWGARYEQYF.